These 12 T cell receptor beta chains came from one sample sequenced in a study of neoadjuvant anti-PD-1 for oral cavity cancer. The repertoire was sequenced with immunoSEQ multiplex PCR; TCRdb's copy has only in-frame clones and lacks some. The table includes about 62,000 clones, roughly 84% detected once. The sequencing used PBMCs, collected before nivolumab (anti-PD-1) treatment. These receptors came from a person between 35 and 79 years old with oral cavity squamous cell carcinoma.

The table lists this clone with a few counts. The chain is built from TRBV4-2 and TRBJ1-6, with 7 bases matching TRBD1. The CDR3 is 16 residues long. Germline V gene data show CDR1 as LGHNA and CDR2 as YNFKEQ. V was pared by 0 bases and J by 5 bases, with 4 bases of the junction left unmatched. The CDR3 bases are TGTGCCAGCAGCCAAGATAGGGGGCAGGATAATTCACCCCTCCACTTT. This sequence encodes CASSQDRGQDNSPLHF.

The rearrangement links TRBV7-2 to TRBJ2-3, with 8 bases aligning to TRBD2. With V trimmed by 5 bases and J by 2 bases, 6 bases remained unmatched. The CDR3 is 15 residues long. Germline CDR1 and CDR2: SGHTA and FQGNSA. The CDR3 DNA sequence: TGTGCCAGCAGCCCCGGGGGGGCCAACACAGATACGCAGTATTTT. As protein: CASSPGGANTDTQYF. Looking up the rest from reference TRBV7-2 and TRBJ2-3 gives the full variable domain: GAGVSQSPSNKVTEKGKDVELRCDPISGHTALYWYRQSLGQGLEFLIYFQGNSAPDKSGLPSDRFSAERTGGSVSTLTIQRTQQEDSAVYLCASSPGGANTDTQYFGPGTRLTVL.

V gene TRBV5-1 combines with J gene TRBJ2-5; TRBD2 is a possible D gene (6 bases). V dropped 0 bases and J dropped 5 bases, with 23 bases sitting between them. Germline CDR1 SGHRS, CDR2 YFSETQ. The CDR3 is 18 residues long. The CDR3 loop reads CASSLGGLLANKAETQYF. The CDR3, as DNA: TGCGCCAGCAGCTTGGGAGGATTACTAGCAAATAAGGCGGAGACCCAGTACTTC.

The chain has TRBV10-1 and TRBJ2-7, with D uncertain. Trimming took off 1 base at V and 0 bases at J, with 7 bases between the two ends. This CDR3 is built from 14 residues. Germline V lookup: CDR1 WNHNN, CDR2 SYGVQD (reference sequence). The CDR3 protein is CASSEYLNSYEQYF. CDR3 in DNA: TGCGCCAGCAGTGAGTACTTGAACTCCTACGAGCAGTACTTC.

The rearrangement joins TRBV27 to TRBJ2-1; 7 positions match TRBD2. The CDR3 has 15 amino acids. The germline V gene encodes CDR1 MNHEY and CDR2 SMNVEV (reference sequence). J gave up 0 bases and V 4 bases, and 3 bases lay outside the gene matches. Written as DNA, the CDR3 is TGTGCCAGCAGTTGGTCTAGCGGCTCCTACAATGAGCAGTTCTTC. Protein: CASSWSSGSYNEQFF.

This chain connects TRBV5-4 to TRBJ1-3, with 10 positions matching TRBD1. The germline V gene encodes CDR1 SGHNT and CDR2 YYREEE (reference sequence). This CDR3 contains 16 residues. Trimming took 3 bases from V and 0 from J; bases not matched to a gene: 3. For the CDR3, the DNA is TGTGCCAGCAGCTCCCGGGACAGGGGCTCTGGAAACACCATATATTTT. This codes for CASSSRDRGSGNTIYF. Together with reference TRBV5-4 and TRBJ1-3, the CDR3 gives the full variable domain: ETGVTQSPTHLIKTRGQQVTLRCSSQSGHNTVSWYQQALGQGPQFIFQYYREEENGRGNFPPRFSGLQFPNYSSELNVNALELDDSALYLCASSSRDRGSGNTIYFGEGSWLTVV.

This chain connects TRBV7-9 to TRBJ2-3, with 7 positions matching TRBD1. The CDR3 length is 15 residues. J lost 2 bases, V lost 1 base, and 3 bases had no gene match. Per germline, CDR1 SEHNR and CDR2 FQNEAQ (reference sequence). CDR3 nucleotides: TGTGCCAGCAGCTTAGGGGACAGCCCCACAGATACGCAGTATTTT. Protein product: CASSLGDSPTDTQYF. The full variable domain, in which reference TRBV7-9 and TRBJ2-3 provide the parts outside the CDR3, is DTGVSQNPRHKITKRGQNVTFRCDPISEHNRLYWYRQTLGQGPEFLTYFQNEAQLEKSRLLSDRFSAERPKGSFSTLEIQRTEQGDSAMYLCASSLGDSPTDTQYFGPGTRLTVL.

This chain joins TRBV27 and TRBJ2-1, with a possible D match to TRBD2 (6 bases). CDR1 is MNHEY, CDR2 SMNVEV, per germline (reference sequence). The CDR3 extends over 16 amino acids. With 0 bases removed from V and 8 bases from J, the gap between germline ends came to 17 bases. The CDR3 nucleotides read TGTGCCAGCAGTTTATCGTACGGGAGACTGACCGATGAGCAGTTCTTC. Translation gives CASSLSYGRLTDEQFF.

This sequence joins TRBV7-9 and TRBJ2-5; 7 bases fit TRBD1. The junction had 4 bases not matched to a gene; V was cut back by 5 bases and J by 4 bases. This CDR3 spans 13 amino acids. The germline V gene encodes CDR1 SEHNR and CDR2 FQNEAQ (reference sequence). For the CDR3, the DNA is TGTGCCAGCAGCCCCCGACAGGGAGAGACCCAGTACTTC. This sequence encodes CASSPRQGETQYF.

The CDR3, as DNA: TGCGCCAGCAGCTTGCCTAGCGGGGTGAACTACGAGCAGTACTTC. Protein sequence: CASSLPSGVNYEQYF. This rearrangement joins TRBV5-1 to TRBJ2-7, with 9 bases that match TRBD2. CDR3 length equals 15 residues. V shed 1 base and J 3 bases; nucleotides not matched to a gene: 5. Germline V gene data show CDR1 as SGHRS and CDR2 as YFSETQ.

This clone has just one count. The sample has other DNA sequences that encode this CDR3 too. V usage is TRBV15 and J usage is TRBJ2-7; D gene uncertain. Per the germline V gene, CDR1 is LNHNV and CDR2 is YYDKDF (reference sequence). The CDR3 loop spans 14 amino acids. Trimming removed 0 bases at V and 1 base at J, with 7 bases between. The CDR3 DNA is TGTGCCACCAGCAGAGATCGTGGATCCTACGAGCAGTACTTC. Amino acids: CATSRDRGSYEQYF.

The J gene is TRBJ2-3, the V gene TRBV27; 7 bases align to TRBD1. Germline loops: CDR1 MNHEY, CDR2 SMNVEV (reference sequence). V lost 3 bases to trimming and J lost 0 bases; unmatched junction nucleotides: 3. The CDR3 consists of 15 residues. CDR3 residues: CASSFGTASTDTQYF. The CDR3 DNA sequence: TGTGCCAGCAGTTTTGGGACAGCCAGCACAGATACGCAGTATTTT.